This TCR beta chain was recorded in a study of T-cell reconstitution after alpha-beta-depleted transplantation in children. This clonotype was detected many times. V lost 5 bases to trimming and J lost 4 bases; unmatched junction nucleotides: 7. The CDR3 totals 14 residues. The germline V gene has CDR1 SGHRS and CDR2 YFSETQ. Unique molecular identifiers were built into the TCRbeta library. TCRdb reprocessed the PCR reads with MiXCR, giving one entry per CDR3 protein. The sample has 450,000 to 600,000 distinct CDR3 sequences, about 10% seen once; the top ten hold around 2%. The source was PBMCs, collected before TCRalphabeta/CD19-depleted stem cell transplant. The chain joins TRBV5-1 to TRBJ2-3; 7 positions agree with TRBD2. This clonotype was sampled from a child aged 2 to 15 with inherited bone marrow failure, due to receive a stem cell transplant. CDR3 protein: CASSREEWADTQYF. CDR3 DNA: TGCGCCAGCAGTCGGGAGGAATGGGCAGATACGCAGTATTTT.